Below are 20 T cell receptor beta chains sequenced from a single sample in a study of radiotherapy plus CTLA-4 blockade in lung cancer. The data were produced by immunoSEQ multiplex PCR, yet TCRdb's version contains in-frame clones alone and is incomplete. The sample shows around 50,000 clones, approximately 86% of them seen only once. Source: peripheral blood, taken from a patient treated with radiotherapy plus ipilimumab. Receptors originate from a human donor with non-small cell lung cancer that progressed on radiotherapy plus ipilimumab. Some clones in this sample may be carry-over from other donors' samples.

V is TRBV27 and J is TRBJ2-7; 9 nucleotides line up with TRBD1. V was pared by 6 bases and J by 4 bases, with 7 bases of the junction left unmatched. The length of the CDR3 is 14 residues. The V gene's germline CDR1 is MNHEY and CDR2 SMNVEV (reference sequence). Written as DNA, the CDR3 is TGTGCCAGCAGGATACAGGGGGCTACTTACGAGCAGTACTTC. This sequence encodes CASRIQGATYEQYF.

V usage is TRBV10-1 and J usage is TRBJ2-7; TRBD1 matches 8 bases. Germline CDR1 reads WNHNN; CDR2 reads SYGVQD (reference sequence). The CDR3 totals 15 residues. The V gene end was trimmed by 2 bases and the J gene end by 1 base; junction bases not matched to a gene: 4. The CDR3 nucleotides are TGCGCCAGCAGTGAGCCACGGACAGGGTCCTACGAGCAGTACTTC. Translation gives CASSEPRTGSYEQYF.

This chain uses TRBV5-1 with TRBJ1-4; D call uncertain. This CDR3 spans 14 amino acids. Germline V gene sequence: CDR1 SGHRS, CDR2 YFSETQ. Trimming left V 4 bases short and J 1 base short, with 8 bases between. The CDR3 DNA reads TGCGCCAGCAGCCCGGGATTAACTAATGAAAAACTGTTTTTT. Protein sequence: CASSPGLTNEKLFF.

The chain links TRBV5-1 to TRBJ1-2; 7 bases align to TRBD1. V dropped 5 bases and J dropped 4; count of bases not matched to a gene: 11. Germline-derived CDR1 and CDR2 are SGHRS and YFSETQ. This CDR3 is 15 amino acids long. The DNA of the CDR3 is TGCGCCAGCAGTCCCCGGGATGGACAGGTCTATGGCTACACCTTC. Amino acids: CASSPRDGQVYGYTF.

The chain employs TRBV5-1 and TRBJ2-4, with TRBD1 matching over 7 bases. V was pared by 2 bases and J by 6 bases, with 11 bases of the junction left unmatched. Germline CDR1 and CDR2: SGHRS and YFSETQ. CDR3 size: 16 residues. The CDR3 loop is CASSLFGQARTNIQYF. The CDR3 DNA follows: TGCGCCAGCAGCTTATTCGGACAGGCAAGGACAAACATTCAGTACTTC.

In nucleotides, the CDR3 is TGTGCCAGCAGCTTGGATGGGGGGTCGGTGGTAGCCCAGCATTTT. Amino acid sequence: CASSLDGGSVVAQHF. The chain uses TRBV5-5 and TRBJ1-5; TRBD1 is a possible D gene (5 bases). The germline V gene has CDR1 SGHKS and CDR2 YYEKEE (reference sequence). This CDR3 is 15 amino acids long. V was cut by 0 bases and J by 11 bases, with 18 bases left in between.

The V gene is TRBV13, the J gene TRBJ2-7; a possible D gene is TRBD1 (6 bases). V lost 5 bases and J lost 1, with 15 bases in between. Germline CDR1 PRHDT, CDR2 FYEKMQ (reference sequence). CDR3 length: 15 residues. DNA for the CDR3: TGTGCCAGCAGCGAAGGGACAACCGCTTCCTACGAGCAGTACTTC. Translated: CASSEGTTASYEQYF.

The J gene is TRBJ1-5, the V gene TRBV5-1; a weak D match, TRBD1 (6 bases). From germline, CDR1 is SGHRS and CDR2 YFSETQ. Deletions cut 4 bases from V and 0 bases from J, with 14 bases between. This CDR3 is built from 16 residues. CDR3 DNA sequence: TGCGCCAGCAGCCCAGGGACAACTCATAGCAATCAGCCCCAGCATTTT. Protein: CASSPGTTHSNQPQHF.

The V gene is TRBV7-6, the J gene TRBJ2-2; D perhaps matches TRBD2 (5 bases). From germline, CDR1 is SGHVS and CDR2 FNYEAQ. With 5 bases removed from V and 3 bases from J, the gap between germline ends came to 19 bases. The CDR3 has 17 amino acids. This CDR3 reads CASSRFSPGLDTGELFF. DNA of the CDR3: TGTGCCAGCAGCCGGTTCTCTCCGGGGTTAGACACCGGGGAGCTGTTTTTT. The whole variable domain, filled in from reference TRBV7-6 and TRBJ2-2, reads GAGVSQSPRYKVTKRGQDVALRCDPISGHVSLYWYRQALGQGPEFLTYFNYEAQQDKSGLPNDRFSAERPEGSISTLTIQRTEQRDSAMYRCASSRFSPGLDTGELFFGEGSRLTVL.

This chain uses TRBV5-4 with TRBJ2-5; 12 positions agree with TRBD2. The closer fit of TRBJ2-7 to the DNA end suggests the J call may be wrong. The length of the CDR3 is 14 residues. Germline V lookup: CDR1 SGHNT, CDR2 YYREEE (reference sequence). The CDR3 nucleotides read TGTGCCAGCAGCACGACTAGCGGGAGTGGCGAGCAGTACTTC. Encoded protein: CASSTTSGSGEQYF.

V gene TRBV27 combines with J gene TRBJ1-1; the D gene is possibly TRBD1 (6 bases). CDR1 and CDR2 (germline): MNHEY, SMNVEV (reference sequence). The CDR3 loop spans 15 amino acids. V gave up 5 bases and J gave up 4 bases, with 17 bases separating them. As DNA, the CDR3 is TGTGCCAGCAGTCCAGGGGTCCTTCGGGGCACTGAAGCTTTCTTT. This gives the protein CASSPGVLRGTEAFF.

The J gene is TRBJ2-1, the V gene TRBV19; D remains unclear. This CDR3 region has 17 residues. The V gene lost 3 bases and the J gene lost 0 bases, with 15 bases spanning the gap. The germline V gene has CDR1 LNHDA and CDR2 SQIVND (reference sequence). CDR3 protein: CASSIPPAASSYNEQFF. CDR3 nucleotide sequence: TGTGCCAGTAGTATCCCCCCGGCGGCAAGCTCCTACAATGAGCAGTTCTTC.

V gene TRBV30 combines with J gene TRBJ1-3; D possibly corresponds to TRBD1 (5 bases). V lost 5 bases and J lost 0, with 11 bases in between. CDR1 and CDR2 (germline): GTSNPN, SVGIG (reference sequence). CDR3 length: 14 residues. CDR3 residues: CAWGRGSSGNTIYF. The CDR3 DNA follows: TGTGCCTGGGGGCGGGGGAGCTCTGGAAACACCATATATTTT.

This chain joins TRBV11-3 and TRBJ2-2, with 8 bases lining up with TRBD1. Germline V lookup: CDR1 SGHNT, CDR2 YENEEA. V dropped 4 bases and J dropped 2; count of bases not matched to a gene: 6. This CDR3 spans 16 amino acids. CDR3 sequence: CASSSRQGTNTGELFF. The DNA for the CDR3 is TGTGCCAGCAGCTCCCGACAGGGGACAAACACCGGGGAGCTGTTTTTT.

The V and J genes are TRBV4-1 and TRBJ2-2; D unresolved. Germline-derived CDR1 and CDR2 are MGHRA and YSYEKL. V lost 1 base and J 4 bases, leaving 7 bases between the germline ends. There are 14 residues in the CDR3. The CDR3 nucleotides read TGCGCCAGCAGCCAAGGTTTGAGCACCGGGGAGCTGTTTTTT. This translates into CASSQGLSTGELFF.

V is TRBV4-3 and J is TRBJ1-2, with D maybe TRBD1 (6 bases). The V end lost 4 bases, the J end lost 2 bases, and 14 bases lay between the germline ends. The CDR3 is 15 residues long. The V gene's germline CDR1 is LGHNA and CDR2 YSLEER. CDR3 nucleotides: TGCGCCAGCAGCCCGTCAGGGGCCGTAAACTATGGCTACACCTTC. It encodes CASSPSGAVNYGYTF.

This chain uses TRBV7-2 with TRBJ1-1; D may be TRBD1 (5 bases). The ends were cut back, 5 bases at V and 5 bases at J, with 15 bases in the middle. CDR3 length equals 14 residues. The germline V gene encodes CDR1 SGHTA and CDR2 FQGNSA. The CDR3 DNA reads TGTGCCAGCAGCCTGCCCCGGGGGAGTACTGAAGCTTTCTTT. Translation: CASSLPRGSTEAFF. Complete variable domain (other parts from reference TRBV7-2 and TRBJ1-1): GAGVSQSPSNKVTEKGKDVELRCDPISGHTALYWYRQSLGQGLEFLIYFQGNSAPDKSGLPSDRFSAERTGGSVSTLTIQRTQQEDSAVYLCASSLPRGSTEAFFGQGTRLTVV.

The J gene is TRBJ1-1, the V gene TRBV27; 10 bases are a match to TRBD1. This CDR3 is 15 amino acids long. CDR1 is MNHEY and CDR2 is SMNVEV in the germline V gene (reference sequence). The J segment lost 1 base and the V segment lost 3 bases, leaving 2 bases of the junction unmatched. The CDR3 sequence is CASSLDRGTNTEAFF. The DNA for the CDR3 is TGTGCCAGCAGTTTGGACAGGGGGACGAACACTGAAGCTTTCTTT.

Remarks on this clone: Other DNA sequences in the same sample also yield this CDR3. The rearrangement links TRBV6-1 to TRBJ2-2, with D possibly matching TRBD2 (7 bases). V gave up 8 bases and J gave up 6 bases, with 13 bases separating them. The CDR3 runs 13 residues. Germline CDR1 is MNHNS and CDR2 is SASEGT. For the CDR3, the DNA is TGTGCCAGCCGGACGGGGGGCTCCGGGGAGCTGTTTTTT. It translates to CASRTGGSGELFF.

The chain has TRBV5-6 and TRBJ1-5; D may be TRBD1 (6 bases). V was pared by 1 base and J by 4 bases, with 9 bases between. Germline values: CDR1 SGHDT, CDR2 YYEEEE. The CDR3 runs to 14 residues. CDR3 sequence reads: CASSLRGSNQPQHF. CDR3 sequence (DNA): TGTGCCAGCAGCTTGAGGGGGTCGAATCAGCCCCAGCATTTT.